These 14 T cell receptor beta chains came from one sample sequenced in a study of long-term antiretroviral therapy in people with HIV. At the survey level, the v3.0 immunoSEQ assay was run. TCRdb's copy holds only in-frame clones and misses some; the assay was immunoSEQ multiplex PCR. The sample records about 20,000 clones, around nine tenths being singletons. The sample was unsorted PBMCs, taken 0.5 years after starting antiretroviral therapy. These receptors were taken from a middle-aged man with HIV.

V usage is TRBV28 and J usage is TRBJ2-4; a possible D gene is TRBD1 (5 bases). CDR1 is MDHEN, CDR2 SYDVKM, per germline. CDR3 length: 14 amino acids. The V and J ends lost 6 bases and 2 bases respectively, with 11 bases between them. CDR3 amino acids: CASRKRQSKNIQYF. The CDR3 nucleotides are TGTGCCAGCAGAAAGAGACAGTCCAAAAACATTCAGTACTTC.

V usage is TRBV2 and J usage is TRBJ1-1, with D hard to call. The CDR3 is 12 residues long. The V and J ends lost 6 bases and 0 bases respectively, with 5 bases between them. CDR1 and CDR2 (germline): SNHLY, FYNNEI. The DNA for the CDR3 is TGTGCCAGCAGAAGGTTGAACACTGAAGCTTTCTTT. Translation: CASRRLNTEAFF.

By share, this clone counts as medium-sized. The chain has TRBV2 and TRBJ2-7, with D perhaps being TRBD1 or TRBD2 (5 bases each). The germline V gene encodes CDR1 SNHLY and CDR2 FYNNEI. There are 14 residues in the CDR3. The germline V and J ends were trimmed by 4 bases and 4 bases, with 14 bases remaining between them. The CDR3 DNA reads as TGTGCCAGCAGTGTACTTGGGACCCGATACGAGCAGTACTTC. The encoded protein is CASSVLGTRYEQYF.

J is TRBJ1-5 and V is TRBV7-8; D is uncertain. CDR1 and CDR2 (germline): SGHVS, FQNEAQ. V lost 0 bases and J 8 bases, leaving 11 bases between the germline ends. The CDR3 is 14 residues long. The CDR3 region is CASSLAGLMEPQHF. Written as DNA, the CDR3 is TGTGCCAGCAGCTTAGCAGGGCTTATGGAGCCCCAGCATTTT.

This clone was found a few times. The chain employs TRBV4-1 and TRBJ1-5; 8 bases agree with TRBD1. The germline V gene encodes CDR1 MGHRA and CDR2 YSYEKL. Unmatched junction bases numbered 6, after V lost 5 bases and J lost 3 bases. The CDR3 sequence is 15 residues long. The CDR3 protein is CASSGRQGNNQPQHF. The CDR3 DNA reads TGCGCCAGCAGCGGCCGACAGGGGAACAATCAGCCCCAGCATTTT.

The CDR3 sequence is CASSAVINTEAFF. CDR3 bases: TGCGCCAGCAGCGCGGTGATCAACACTGAAGCTTTCTTT. The V gene is TRBV5-1, the J gene TRBJ1-1, with D unresolved. The CDR3 covers 13 residues. Trimming left V 4 bases short and J 2 bases short, with 9 bases between. Germline V gene sequence: CDR1 SGHRS, CDR2 YFSETQ.

This chain joins TRBV19 and TRBJ2-3; 9 nucleotides match TRBD2. The length of the CDR3 is 15 residues. V lost 4 bases and J lost 3; bases outside the gene matches: 5. CDR1 and CDR2 (germline): LNHDA, SQIVND (reference sequence). CDR3 residues: CASSKAGGPTDTQYF. In DNA form, the CDR3 reads TGTGCCAGTAGTAAGGCGGGAGGGCCTACAGATACGCAGTATTTT.

This sequence joins TRBV21-1 and TRBJ2-7; TRBD2, the D gene given by the table, was not confirmed from the DNA. TRBV21-1 is listed as a pseudogene. This CDR3 spans 17 amino acids. The CDR3 sequence: CASSKGLRNSSSYEQYF. In nucleotides, the CDR3 is TGTGCCAGCAGCAAAGGTCTTAGAAACTCCTCCTCCTACGAGCAGTACTTC.

This chain connects TRBV27 to TRBJ2-7, with TRBD1 as a possible D gene (5 bases). CDR1 is MNHEY, CDR2 SMNVEV, per germline (reference sequence). The CDR3 has 12 residues. V was pared by 9 bases and J by 3 bases, with 12 bases between. CDR3 amino acids: CASSSGNYEQYF. CDR3 DNA: TGTGCCAGTTCCTCAGGGAACTACGAGCAGTACTTC.

The chain uses TRBV7-8 and TRBJ2-5, with D perhaps TRBD2 (5 bases). The CDR3 is 15 residues long. Germline CDR1 SGHVS, CDR2 FQNEAQ. The ends were cut back, 1 base at V and 5 bases at J, with 14 bases in the middle. CDR3: CASSLGGGGWETQYF. For the CDR3, the DNA is TGTGCCAGCAGCTTAGGTGGCGGCGGGTGGGAGACCCAGTACTTC.

This clone was seen once. CDR3 residues: CASSLSRQGSFNEQFF. The CDR3 nucleotides read TGCGCCAGCAGCTTGTCCCGACAGGGGAGCTTCAATGAGCAGTTCTTC. The chain carries TRBV5-1 and TRBJ2-1; 8 positions match TRBD1. The V gene's germline CDR1 is SGHRS and CDR2 YFSETQ. The junction had 9 bases not matched to a gene; V was cut back by 1 base and J by 6 bases. This CDR3 region has 16 residues.

The J gene is TRBJ2-7, the V gene TRBV28, with 9 bases that match TRBD1. The CDR3 contains 14 residues. Per germline, CDR1 MDHEN and CDR2 SYDVKM. J gave up 3 bases and V 6 bases, and 6 bases lay outside the gene matches. Here the CDR3 reads CASRNRGPGYEQYF. The DNA of the CDR3 is TGTGCCAGCAGGAACAGGGGGCCCGGCTACGAGCAGTACTTC.

This clone has only one observation. The rearrangement links TRBV27 to TRBJ2-5; D may be TRBD1 or TRBD2 (5 bases each). CDR3 length equals 15 residues. The germline gives CDR1 MNHEY, CDR2 SMNVEV (reference sequence). The V end lost 1 base, the J end lost 5 bases, and 14 bases lay between the germline ends. The CDR3 DNA reads TGTGCCAGCAGTTTATGGGGGATGGGCGAGGAGACCCAGTACTTC. This codes for CASSLWGMGEETQYF.

The chain is built from TRBV7-9 and TRBJ2-1, with 14 nucleotides matching TRBD2. V lost 5 bases and J lost 10; bases outside the gene matches: 7. The V gene's germline CDR1 is SEHNR and CDR2 FQNEAQ (reference sequence). The CDR3 totals 15 residues. CDR3 nucleotides: TGTGCCAGCAGCCACGGGACTAGCGGGAGTAGAGAGCAGTTCTTC. It yields the protein CASSHGTSGSREQFF.